Below are 14 T cell receptor beta chains sequenced from a single sample in a study of blood T cell repertoires in COVID-19. Assay: immunoSEQ multiplex PCR; the TCRdb copy retains only in-frame clones and omits some. The data contain over 200,000 clones, around 90% of them seen just once; the ten biggest clones take up roughly 0.8%. Sequences were obtained from peripheral blood. The source of these receptors is a woman aged 25-40 years with acute or convalescent COVID-19.

CDR3 amino acids: CAISSLAGTYNEQFF. CDR3 bases: TGTGCCATCAGTTCGCTAGCGGGAACCTACAATGAGCAGTTCTTC. The gene calls are TRBV10-3 and TRBJ2-1; TRBD2 aligns across 9 bases. The CDR3 extends over 15 amino acids. The V gene's germline CDR1 is ENHRY and CDR2 SYGVKD. V shed 5 bases, J shed 2 bases, and the junction held 4 bases outside the gene matches.

In its sample, this clone was seen a few times. The chain recombines TRBV12-3 or TRBV12-4 with TRBJ1-2; 7 bases align to TRBD1. The CDR3 extends over 13 amino acids. After removal of 6 bases from V and 7 bases from J, the junction contained 8 bases not matched to a gene. The CDR3 DNA sequence: TGTGCCAGCAGCCCGGGACAGAAGAGTGGCTACACCTTC. The encoded protein is CASSPGQKSGYTF.

This sequence joins TRBV21-1 and TRBJ2-3; the D call of TRBD2 is as the table states it, not checked on the DNA. TRBV21-1 constitutes a pseudogene. This CDR3 is built from 17 residues. The CDR3 protein is CASSKRLAGDGADTQYF. CDR3 DNA sequence: TGTGCCAGCAGCAAACGGCTAGCGGGAGATGGAGCAGATACGCAGTATTTT.

Here the CDR3 reads CASSLFRVGYGYTF. The CDR3 bases are TGTGCCAGCAGCTTATTCAGGGTAGGGTATGGCTACACCTTC. The chain combines TRBV7-2 with TRBJ1-2, with D maybe TRBD1 (5 bases). V was pared by 2 bases and J by 5 bases, with 12 bases between. Germline V gene lookup returns CDR1 SGHTA and CDR2 FQGNSA. This CDR3 is built from 14 residues.

The CDR3 DNA follows: TGTGCCAGCAGCGTAGCCTCGGGACAACACTATGGCTACACCTTC. Its translation is CASSVASGQHYGYTF. The chain recombines TRBV9 with TRBJ1-2; perhaps TRBD1 as D (6 bases). V lost 0 bases and J lost 3, with 12 bases in between. This CDR3 comprises 15 residues. Per the germline V gene, CDR1 is SGDLS and CDR2 is YYNGEE.

A few counts support this clone. CDR3 coding DNA: TGCGCCAGCGGGCGGGACAGTAATGAAAAACTGTTTTTT. This codes for CASGRDSNEKLFF. The V gene is TRBV10-2, the J gene TRBJ1-4; 7 bases map to TRBD1. Losses at the gene ends were 8 bases for V and 4 bases for J; bases not matched to a gene: 4. The CDR3 is 13 residues long. Germline V gives CDR1 WSHSY, CDR2 SAAADI.

The chain links TRBV4-2 to TRBJ2-1, with TRBD2 identical over 13 bases. V was clipped by 0 bases and J by 8 bases; unmatched bases: 7. This CDR3 comprises 17 residues. The V gene's germline CDR1 is LGHNA and CDR2 YNFKEQ. The CDR3 spells CASSQDHLLAGGDEQFF. In DNA form, the CDR3 reads TGTGCCAGCAGCCAAGACCATCTACTAGCGGGAGGGGATGAGCAGTTCTTC.

This chain uses TRBV12-5 with TRBJ1-6, with a weak D call TRBD1 (5 bases). Trimming took 6 bases from V and 7 from J, leaving 7 bases between them. CDR1 LGHNT and CDR2 FRNRAP come from the germline V gene. The CDR3 length is 12 residues. In DNA, the CDR3 is TGTGCTAGTGGCGCAGGGAATTCACCCCTCCACTTT. Translated: CASGAGNSPLHF.

A single count supports this clone. The J gene is TRBJ1-2, the V gene TRBV6-5, with D possibly matching TRBD1 (5 bases). Germline CDR1 and CDR2: MNHEY and SVGAGI. Trimming took 6 bases from V and 6 from J, leaving 14 bases between them. The CDR3 has 13 amino acids. This CDR3 is CASSPRGVNGYTF. The CDR3 DNA reads TGTGCCAGCAGCCCCCGGGGGGTAAATGGCTACACCTTC.

The chain carries TRBV24-1 and TRBJ2-5, with a tentative D call TRBD1 (6 bases). The germline V gene encodes CDR1 KGHDR and CDR2 SFDVKD. This CDR3 is built from 16 residues. V lost 4 bases and J 5 bases, leaving 19 bases between the germline ends. The chain's CDR3 is CATSDSPTGRTETQYF. The CDR3, as DNA: TGTGCCACCAGTGACTCACCGACAGGACGCACGGAGACCCAGTACTTC.

This rearrangement joins TRBV29-1 to TRBJ1-1; TRBD1 is a possible D gene (5 bases). The CDR3 has 14 residues. CDR1 is SQVTM, CDR2 ANQGSEA, per germline. Trimming removed 2 bases from V and 11 bases from J, with 21 bases in between. The CDR3: CSVERQSNPPQAFF. The CDR3 bases are TGCAGCGTTGAACGACAGAGCAATCCTCCCCAGGCTTTCTTT.

This clone was observed a single time. The chain has TRBV21-1 and TRBJ2-3; no check of the table's D call, TRBD2, against the DNA was made. TRBV21-1 is classified as a pseudogene. This CDR3 is built from 16 residues. The CDR3 DNA reads TGTGCCAGCAGCATATATAGCGGGAGGGGCACAGATACGCAGTATTTT. It specifies CASSIYSGRGTDTQYF.

The chain carries TRBV6-6 and TRBJ1-6; 8 bases match TRBD1. Germline V gives CDR1 MNHNY, CDR2 SVGAGI (reference sequence). This CDR3 contains 15 residues. The ends lost 6 bases at V and 5 bases at J; junction bases unmatched: 6. CDR3 DNA sequence: TGTGCCAGCAGCAAACCGACAGGGGATAATTCACCCCTCCACTTT. This codes for CASSKPTGDNSPLHF.

The rearrangement links TRBV3-1 (or the pseudogene TRBV3-2) to TRBJ2-7, with D possibly being TRBD1 (6 bases). There are 14 residues in the CDR3. Germline CDR1 reads LGHDT; CDR2 reads YNNKEL (reference sequence). Trimming stripped 5 bases from V and 4 bases from J, with 15 bases between. The CDR3 nucleotides read TGTGCCAGCAGCTATGGACAGTTACCTTACGAGCAGTACTTC. Translating it yields CASSYGQLPYEQYF.